This TCR beta chain was retrieved from a study of blood T cell repertoires in COVID-19. Background on the study: The United States, Italy and Spain supplied acute and convalescent COVID-19 samples.

From germline, CDR1 is SEHNR and CDR2 FQNEAQ (reference sequence). The CDR3 covers 14 residues. Trimming took off 1 base at V and 6 bases at J, with 11 bases between the two ends. Participants' own reports of clinical history determined their cohort assignment. The authors' processing: Amplifying reference gene primers gave estimates of nucleated cell counts. Libraries were prepared by immunoSEQ multiplex PCR; TCRdb keeps only in-frame clonotypes and omits some of them. V and J calls and clone size follow that table, whereas D and trimming were derived from the DNA. The table records 380,000 or so clones, 70% to 90% of them present only once.

V gene TRBV7-9 combines with J gene TRBJ2-3, with D possibly TRBD2 on 6 matching bases. This sequence originates from a woman in her thirties or forties with acute COVID-19. Input material: PBMCs or T cells enriched from blood (not recorded which). The CDR3 coding sequence is TGTGCCAGCAGCTTAGGCAGGGCGGGGGATACGCAGTATTTT. It codes for CASSLGRAGDTQYF.